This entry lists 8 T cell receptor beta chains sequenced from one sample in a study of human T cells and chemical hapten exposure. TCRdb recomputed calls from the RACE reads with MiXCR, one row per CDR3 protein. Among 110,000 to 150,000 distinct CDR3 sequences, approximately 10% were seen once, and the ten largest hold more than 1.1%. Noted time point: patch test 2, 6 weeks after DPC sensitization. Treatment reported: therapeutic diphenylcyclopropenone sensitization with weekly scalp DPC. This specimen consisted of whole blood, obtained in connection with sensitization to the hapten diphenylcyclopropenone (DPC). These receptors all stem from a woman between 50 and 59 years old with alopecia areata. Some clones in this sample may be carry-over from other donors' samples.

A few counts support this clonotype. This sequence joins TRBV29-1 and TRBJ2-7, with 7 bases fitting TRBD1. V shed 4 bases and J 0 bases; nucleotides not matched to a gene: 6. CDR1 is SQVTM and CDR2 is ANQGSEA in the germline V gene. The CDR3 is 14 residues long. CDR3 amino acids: CSVGGTASSYEQYF. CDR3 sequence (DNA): TGCAGCGTTGGAGGGACAGCTAGCTCCTACGAGCAGTACTTC.

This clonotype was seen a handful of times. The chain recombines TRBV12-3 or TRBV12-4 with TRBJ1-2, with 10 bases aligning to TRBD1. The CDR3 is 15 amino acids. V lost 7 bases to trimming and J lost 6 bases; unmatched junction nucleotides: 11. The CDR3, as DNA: TGTGCCAGCACACGACAGGGGGCGAATAAGAATGGCTACACCTTC. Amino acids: CASTRQGANKNGYTF.

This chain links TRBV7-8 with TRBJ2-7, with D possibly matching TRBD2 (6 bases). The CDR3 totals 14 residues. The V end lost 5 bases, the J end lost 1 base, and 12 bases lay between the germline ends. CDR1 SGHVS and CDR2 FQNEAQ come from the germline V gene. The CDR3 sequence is CASSPGDFSYEQYF. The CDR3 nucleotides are TGTGCCAGCAGCCCCGGGGACTTTTCCTACGAGCAGTACTTC.

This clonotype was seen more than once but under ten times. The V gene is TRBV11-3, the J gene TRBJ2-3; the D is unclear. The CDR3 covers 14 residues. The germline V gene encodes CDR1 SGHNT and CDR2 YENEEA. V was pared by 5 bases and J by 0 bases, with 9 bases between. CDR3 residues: CASSPGASTDTQYF. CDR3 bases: TGTGCCAGCAGCCCCGGTGCGAGCACAGATACGCAGTATTTT.

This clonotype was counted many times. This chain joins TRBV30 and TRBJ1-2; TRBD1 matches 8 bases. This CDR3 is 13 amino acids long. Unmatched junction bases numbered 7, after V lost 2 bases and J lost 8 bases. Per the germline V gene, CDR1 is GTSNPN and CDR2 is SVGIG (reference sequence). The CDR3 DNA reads TGTGCCTGGAGTTTCTGGACAGGGCGAGGCTACACCTTC. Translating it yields CAWSFWTGRGYTF.

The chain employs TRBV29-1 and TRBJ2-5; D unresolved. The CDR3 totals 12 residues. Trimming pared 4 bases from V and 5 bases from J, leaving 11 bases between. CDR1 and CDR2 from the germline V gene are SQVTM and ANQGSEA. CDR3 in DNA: TGCAGCGTTGCTCAAGTTGGTGAGACCCAGTACTTC. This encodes CSVAQVGETQYF.

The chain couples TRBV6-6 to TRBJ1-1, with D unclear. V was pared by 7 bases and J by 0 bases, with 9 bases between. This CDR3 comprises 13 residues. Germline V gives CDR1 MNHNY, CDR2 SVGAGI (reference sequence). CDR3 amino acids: CASTLILNTEAFF. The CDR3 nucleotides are TGTGCCAGCACCTTAATTCTGAACACTGAAGCTTTCTTT.

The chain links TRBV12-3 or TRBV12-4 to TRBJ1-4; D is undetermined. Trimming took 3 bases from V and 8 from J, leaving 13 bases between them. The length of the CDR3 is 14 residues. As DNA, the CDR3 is TGTGCCAGCAGTTTGAAGCCGGCGAGGGAAAAACTGTTTTTT. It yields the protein CASSLKPAREKLFF.